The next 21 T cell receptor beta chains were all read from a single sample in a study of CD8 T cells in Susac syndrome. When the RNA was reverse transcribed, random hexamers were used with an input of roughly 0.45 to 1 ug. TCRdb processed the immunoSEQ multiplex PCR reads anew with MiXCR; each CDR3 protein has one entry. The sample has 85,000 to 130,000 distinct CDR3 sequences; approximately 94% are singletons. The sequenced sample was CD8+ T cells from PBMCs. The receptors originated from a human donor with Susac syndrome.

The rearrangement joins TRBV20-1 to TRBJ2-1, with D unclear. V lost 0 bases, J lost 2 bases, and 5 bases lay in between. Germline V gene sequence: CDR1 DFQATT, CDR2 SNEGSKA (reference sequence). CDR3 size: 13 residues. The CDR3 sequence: CSARDLPYNEQFF. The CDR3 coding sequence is TGCAGTGCTAGAGATCTCCCCTACAATGAGCAGTTCTTC.

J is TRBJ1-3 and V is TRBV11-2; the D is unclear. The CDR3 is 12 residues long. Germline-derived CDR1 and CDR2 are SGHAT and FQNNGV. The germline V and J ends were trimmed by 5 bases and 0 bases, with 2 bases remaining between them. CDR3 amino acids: CASSHSGNTIYF. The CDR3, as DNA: TGTGCCAGCAGCCACTCTGGAAACACCATATATTTT.

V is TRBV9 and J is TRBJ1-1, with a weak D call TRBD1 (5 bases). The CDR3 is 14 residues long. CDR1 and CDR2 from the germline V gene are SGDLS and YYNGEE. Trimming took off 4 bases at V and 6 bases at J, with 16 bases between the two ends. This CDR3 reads CASSPSWDGPEAFF. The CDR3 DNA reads TGTGCCAGCAGCCCGTCGTGGGACGGTCCTGAAGCTTTCTTT. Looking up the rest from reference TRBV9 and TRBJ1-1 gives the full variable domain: DSGVTQTPKHLITATGQRVTLRCSPRSGDLSVYWYQQSLDQGLQFLIQYYNGEERAKGNILERFSAQQFPDLHSELNLSSLELGDSALYFCASSPSWDGPEAFFGQGTRLTVV.

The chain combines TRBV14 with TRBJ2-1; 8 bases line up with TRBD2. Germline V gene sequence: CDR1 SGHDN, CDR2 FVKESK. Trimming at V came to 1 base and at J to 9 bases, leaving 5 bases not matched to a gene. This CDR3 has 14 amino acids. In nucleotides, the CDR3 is TGTGCCAGCAGCCAAGCGGGGGGGCCGGTTGAGCAGTTCTTC. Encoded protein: CASSQAGGPVEQFF.

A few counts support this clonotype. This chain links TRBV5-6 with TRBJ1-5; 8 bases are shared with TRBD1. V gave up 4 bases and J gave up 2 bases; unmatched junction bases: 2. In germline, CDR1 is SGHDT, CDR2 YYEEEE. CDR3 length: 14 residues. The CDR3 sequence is CASSQGQGNQPQHF. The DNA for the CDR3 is TGTGCCAGCAGCCAGGGACAGGGCAATCAGCCCCAGCATTTT.

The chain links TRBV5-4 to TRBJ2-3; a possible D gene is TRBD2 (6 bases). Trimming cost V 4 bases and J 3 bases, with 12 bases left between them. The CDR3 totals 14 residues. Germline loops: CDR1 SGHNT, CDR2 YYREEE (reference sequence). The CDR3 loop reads CASSGDGGTDTQYF. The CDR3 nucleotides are TGTGCCAGCAGCGGGGACGGGGGAACAGATACGCAGTATTTT.

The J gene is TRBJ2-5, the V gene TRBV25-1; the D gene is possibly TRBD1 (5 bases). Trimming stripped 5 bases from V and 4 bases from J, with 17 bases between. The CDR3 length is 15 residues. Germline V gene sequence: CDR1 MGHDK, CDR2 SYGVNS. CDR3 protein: CASSRQGITRETQYF. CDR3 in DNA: TGTGCCAGCAGTAGGCAGGGTATTACGCGAGAGACCCAGTACTTC.

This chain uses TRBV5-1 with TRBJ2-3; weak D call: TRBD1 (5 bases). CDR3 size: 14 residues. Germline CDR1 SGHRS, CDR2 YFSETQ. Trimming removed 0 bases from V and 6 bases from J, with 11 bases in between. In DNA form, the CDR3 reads TGCGCCAGCAGCTTGGTGGGGCCCTGGGATACGCAGTATTTT. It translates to CASSLVGPWDTQYF.

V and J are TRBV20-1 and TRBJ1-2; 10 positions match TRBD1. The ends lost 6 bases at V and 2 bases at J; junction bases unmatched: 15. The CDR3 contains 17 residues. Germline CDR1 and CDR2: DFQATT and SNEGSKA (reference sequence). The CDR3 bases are TGCAGTGCCACCGGGGCCGGGACAGGGGCGCGCAACTATGGCTACACCTTC. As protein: CSATGAGTGARNYGYTF.

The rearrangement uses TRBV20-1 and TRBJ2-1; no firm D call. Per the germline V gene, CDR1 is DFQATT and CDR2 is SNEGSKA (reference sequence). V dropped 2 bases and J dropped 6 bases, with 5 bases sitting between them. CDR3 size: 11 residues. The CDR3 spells CSARWTNEQFF. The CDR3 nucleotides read TGCAGTGCTAGATGGACCAATGAGCAGTTCTTC.

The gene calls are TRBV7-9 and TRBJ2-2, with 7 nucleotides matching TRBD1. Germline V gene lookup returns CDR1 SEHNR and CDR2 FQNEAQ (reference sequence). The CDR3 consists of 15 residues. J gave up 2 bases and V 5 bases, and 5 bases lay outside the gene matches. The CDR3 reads CASSPDRPNTGELFF. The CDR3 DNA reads TGTGCCAGCAGCCCGGACAGGCCTAACACCGGGGAGCTGTTTTTT.

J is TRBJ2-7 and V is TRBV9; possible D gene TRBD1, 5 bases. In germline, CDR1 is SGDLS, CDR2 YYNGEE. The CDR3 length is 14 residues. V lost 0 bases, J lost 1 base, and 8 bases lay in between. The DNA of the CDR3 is TGTGCCAGCAGCGTAGGGAAGGGGTCCTACGAGCAGTACTTC. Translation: CASSVGKGSYEQYF.

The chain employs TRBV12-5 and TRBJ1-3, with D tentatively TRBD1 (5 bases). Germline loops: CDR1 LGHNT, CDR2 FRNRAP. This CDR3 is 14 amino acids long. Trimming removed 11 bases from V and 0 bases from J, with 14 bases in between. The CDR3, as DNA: TGTGCTTCCACCGGGGGGAACTCTGGAAACACCATATATTTT. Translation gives CASTGGNSGNTIYF.

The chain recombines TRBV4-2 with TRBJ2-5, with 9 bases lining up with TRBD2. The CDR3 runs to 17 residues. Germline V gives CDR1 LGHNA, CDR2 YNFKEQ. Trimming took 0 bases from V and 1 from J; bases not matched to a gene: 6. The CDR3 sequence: CASSQDPLAGPQETQYF. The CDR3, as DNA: TGTGCCAGCAGCCAAGATCCGCTAGCGGGGCCCCAAGAGACCCAGTACTTC.

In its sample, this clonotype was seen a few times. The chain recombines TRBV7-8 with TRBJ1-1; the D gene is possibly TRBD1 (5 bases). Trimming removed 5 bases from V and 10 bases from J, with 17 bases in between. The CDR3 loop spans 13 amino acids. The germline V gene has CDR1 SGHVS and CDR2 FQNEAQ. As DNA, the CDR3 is TGTGCCAGCAGCGAGGTTGGGGGGAGAGGAGCTTTCTTT. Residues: CASSEVGGRGAFF.

This CDR3 reads CASSVAEYSNQPQHF. CDR3 DNA: TGTGCCAGCAGCGTGGCGGAATATAGCAATCAGCCCCAGCATTTT. V is TRBV7-8 and J is TRBJ1-5, with unresolved D. The CDR3 loop spans 15 amino acids. Germline CDR1 is SGHVS and CDR2 is FQNEAQ. V dropped 5 bases and J dropped 0 bases, with 11 bases sitting between them.

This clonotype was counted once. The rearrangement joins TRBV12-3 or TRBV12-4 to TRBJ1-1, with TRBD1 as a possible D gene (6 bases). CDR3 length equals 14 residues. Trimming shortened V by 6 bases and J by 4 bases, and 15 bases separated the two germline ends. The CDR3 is CASRIQGGGTEAFF. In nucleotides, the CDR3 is TGTGCCAGCAGGATACAGGGAGGGGGCACTGAAGCTTTCTTT.

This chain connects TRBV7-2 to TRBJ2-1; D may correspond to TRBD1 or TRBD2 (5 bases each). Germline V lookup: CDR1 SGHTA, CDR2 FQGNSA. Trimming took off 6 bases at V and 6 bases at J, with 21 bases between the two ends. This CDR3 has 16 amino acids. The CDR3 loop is CASRYLRWGGGNEQFF. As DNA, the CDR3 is TGTGCCAGCAGGTACCTCCGCTGGGGCGGAGGCAATGAGCAGTTCTTC.

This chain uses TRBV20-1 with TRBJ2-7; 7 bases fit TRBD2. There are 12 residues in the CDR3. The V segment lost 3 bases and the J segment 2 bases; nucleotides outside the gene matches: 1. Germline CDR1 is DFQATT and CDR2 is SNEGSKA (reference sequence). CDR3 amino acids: CSARGLPYEQYF. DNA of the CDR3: TGCAGTGCTAGGGGACTACCCTACGAGCAGTACTTC.

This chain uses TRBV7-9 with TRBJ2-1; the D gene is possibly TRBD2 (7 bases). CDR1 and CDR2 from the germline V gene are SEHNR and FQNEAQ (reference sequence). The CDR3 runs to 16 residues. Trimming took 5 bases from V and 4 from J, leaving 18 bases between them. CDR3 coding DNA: TGTGCCAGCAGCGGGGGGGCCCCAGGCGGGTACAATGAGCAGTTCTTC. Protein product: CASSGGAPGGYNEQFF.

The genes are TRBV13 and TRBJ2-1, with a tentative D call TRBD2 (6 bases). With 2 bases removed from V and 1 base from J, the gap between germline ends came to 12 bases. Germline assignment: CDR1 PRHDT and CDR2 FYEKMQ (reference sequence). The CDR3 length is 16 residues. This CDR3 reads CASSLTAGLSYNEQFF. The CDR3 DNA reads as TGTGCCAGCAGCTTAACGGCGGGATTGTCCTACAATGAGCAGTTCTTC.